This T cell receptor beta chain was obtained from a study of technical replicates of blood from a few donors. Profiling relied on immunoSEQ multiplex PCR, and the TCRdb table lists in-frame clones only, not all of them. Among over 55,000 clones listed, approximately 95% were seen once. The CDR3 loop spans 17 amino acids. CDR1 and CDR2 from the germline V gene are LGHNA and YNFKEQ. V was clipped by 1 base and J by 0 bases; unmatched bases: 3. The rearrangement joins TRBV4-2 to TRBJ2-6, with 7 bases aligning to TRBD1. This receptor was taken from a human donor in good health. Some clones in this sample may be carry-over from other donors' samples. Sequenced input: PBMCs. CDR3 nucleotide sequence: TGTGCCAGCAGCCAAGGTGCAGGGGGCTCTGGGGCCAACGTCCTGACTTTC. Translation gives CASSQGAGGSGANVLTF.